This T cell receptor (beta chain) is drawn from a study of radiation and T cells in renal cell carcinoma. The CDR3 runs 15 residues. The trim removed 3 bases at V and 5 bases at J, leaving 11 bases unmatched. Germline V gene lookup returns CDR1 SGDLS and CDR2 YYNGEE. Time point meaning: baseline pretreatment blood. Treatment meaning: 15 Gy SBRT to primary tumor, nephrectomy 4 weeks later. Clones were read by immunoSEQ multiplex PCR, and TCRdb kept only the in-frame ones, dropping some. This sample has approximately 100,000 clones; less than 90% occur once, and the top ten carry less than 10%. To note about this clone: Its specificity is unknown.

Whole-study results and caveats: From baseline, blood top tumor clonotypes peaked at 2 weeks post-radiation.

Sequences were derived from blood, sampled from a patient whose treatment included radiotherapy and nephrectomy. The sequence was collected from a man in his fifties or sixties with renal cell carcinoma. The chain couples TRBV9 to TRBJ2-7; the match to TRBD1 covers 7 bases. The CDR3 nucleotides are TGTGCCAGCAGCGCCTCGACAGGGTTGGGCCACGAGCAGTACTTC. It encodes CASSASTGLGHEQYF.